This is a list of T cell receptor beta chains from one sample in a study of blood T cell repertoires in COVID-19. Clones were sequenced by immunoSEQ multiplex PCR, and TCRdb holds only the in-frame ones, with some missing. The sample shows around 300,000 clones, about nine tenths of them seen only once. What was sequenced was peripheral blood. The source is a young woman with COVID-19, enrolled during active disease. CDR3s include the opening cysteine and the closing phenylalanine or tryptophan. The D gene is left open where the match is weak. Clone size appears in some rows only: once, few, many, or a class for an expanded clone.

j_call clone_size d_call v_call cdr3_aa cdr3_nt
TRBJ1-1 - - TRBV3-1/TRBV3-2 CASSRGLNTEAFF TGTGCCAGCAGCCGAGGGCTGAACACTGAAGCTTTCTTT
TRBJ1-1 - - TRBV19 CASSIAENTEAFF TGTGCCAGTAGTATTGCAGAGAACACTGAAGCTTTCTTT
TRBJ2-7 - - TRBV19 CASSMGLFTYEQYF TGTGCCAGTAGTATGGGGCTTTTCACCTACGAGCAGTACTTC
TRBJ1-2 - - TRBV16 CASSQSERAYGYTF TGTGCCAGCAGCCAAAGCGAGAGGGCCTATGGCTACACCTTC
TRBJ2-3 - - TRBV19 CASSRGGTRIRDTQYF TGTGCCAGTAGTCGTGGCGGGACGAGGATTAGAGATACGCAGTATTTT
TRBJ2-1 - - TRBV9 CASSVAFNEQFF TGTGCCAGCAGCGTAGCTTTCAATGAGCAGTTCTTC
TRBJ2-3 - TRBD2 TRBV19 CASSPTGRVADTQYF TGTGCCAGTAGTCCCACCGGGAGGGTCGCAGATACGCAGTATTTT
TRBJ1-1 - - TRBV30 CAWNARGNTEAFF TGTGCCTGGAATGCAAGGGGGAACACTGAAGCTTTCTTT
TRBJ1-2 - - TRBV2 CASSEARNYGYTF TGTGCCAGCAGTGAAGCGCGAAACTATGGCTACACCTTC
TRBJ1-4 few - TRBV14 CASSGTGLAEKLFF TGTGCCAGCAGCGGTACAGGGTTGGCTGAAAAACTGTTTTTT
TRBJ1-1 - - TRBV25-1 CASLQGSGAEAFF TGTGCCAGCTTGCAGGGAAGTGGGGCTGAAGCTTTCTTT
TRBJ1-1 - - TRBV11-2 CASSSYRDANTEAFF TGTGCCAGCAGCTCTTACAGGGATGCGAACACTGAAGCTTTCTTT
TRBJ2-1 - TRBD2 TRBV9 CASSVDSGSRGEQFF TGTGCCAGCAGCGTAGATAGCGGGAGTCGGGGTGAGCAGTTCTTC
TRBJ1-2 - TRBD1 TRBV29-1 CSGITGGGYTF TGCAGCGGGATCACAGGGGGAGGCTACACCTTC
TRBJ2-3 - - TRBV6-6 CASSYGAVTDTQYF TGTGCCAGCAGTTACGGGGCGGTCACAGATACGCAGTATTTT
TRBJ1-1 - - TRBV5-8 CAGTPAEYTEAFF TGTGCCGGGACACCGGCGGAATACACTGAAGCTTTCTTT
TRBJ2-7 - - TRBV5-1 CASSTTGEGEQYF TGCGCCAGCAGCACGACAGGGGAGGGCGAGCAGTACTTC
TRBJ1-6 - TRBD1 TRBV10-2 CASRTGQSPLHF TGCGCCAGCCGGACGGGACAGTCACCCCTCCACTTT
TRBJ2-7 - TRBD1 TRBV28 CASSPPGQGGHEQYF TGTGCCAGCAGTCCGCCGGGACAGGGGGGACACGAGCAGTACTTC
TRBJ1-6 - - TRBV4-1 CASSQNRDVYNSPLHF TGCGCCAGCAGCCAAAACAGGGACGTATATAATTCACCCCTCCACTTT
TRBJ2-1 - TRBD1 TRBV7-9 CASSSGTGKHNEQFF TGTGCCAGCAGCTCGGGGACAGGGAAACACAATGAGCAGTTCTTC
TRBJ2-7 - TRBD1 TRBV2 CASSEDRGLYEQYF TGTGCCAGCAGTGAGGACAGGGGGCTATACGAGCAGTACTTC
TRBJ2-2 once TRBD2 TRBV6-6 CASSYRGGLAGGELFF TGTGCCAGCAGTTACCGGGGGGGACTAGCAGGCGGGGAGCTGTTTTTT
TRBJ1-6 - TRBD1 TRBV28 CASSSQGVSPLHF TGTGCCAGCAGTTCACAGGGGGTTTCACCCCTCCACTTT
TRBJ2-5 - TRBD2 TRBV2 CASSGRLAEYQETQYF TGTGCCAGCAGTGGGCGACTAGCCGAGTACCAAGAGACCCAGTACTTC
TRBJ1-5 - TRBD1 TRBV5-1 CASSGGQGQPQHF TGCGCCAGCAGCGGGGGACAGGGCCAGCCCCAGCATTTT
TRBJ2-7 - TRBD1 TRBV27 CASSFEGATYEQYF TGTGCCAGCAGTTTCGAGGGGGCGACCTACGAGCAGTACTTC
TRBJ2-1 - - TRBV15 CATSTGSSYNEQFF TGTGCCACCAGCACGGGAAGCTCCTACAATGAGCAGTTCTTC
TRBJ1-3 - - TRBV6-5 CAGSYHKGSGNTIYF TGTGCCGGCAGTTACCATAAGGGGTCTGGAAACACCATATATTTT
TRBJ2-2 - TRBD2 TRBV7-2 CASSSGLAANTGELFF TGTGCCAGCAGCTCGGGACTAGCGGCGAACACCGGGGAGCTGTTTTTT
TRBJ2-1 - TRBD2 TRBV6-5 CASSRGGREYNEQFF TGTGCCAGCAGTCGTGGCGGGAGGGAATACAATGAGCAGTTCTTC
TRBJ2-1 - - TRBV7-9 CASSPQTGNEQFF TGTGCCAGCAGCCCCCAGACTGGAAATGAGCAGTTCTTC
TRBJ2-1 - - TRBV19 CASSPQGNNEQFF TGTGCCAGTAGCCCCCAGGGGAACAATGAGCAGTTCTTC
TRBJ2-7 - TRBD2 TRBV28 CASSFSGRYYEQYF TGTGCCAGCAGTTTTAGCGGGAGGTACTACGAGCAGTACTTC
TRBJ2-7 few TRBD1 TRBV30 CAWSSGQGAYEQYF TGTGCCTGGAGTAGCGGACAGGGGGCCTACGAGCAGTACTTC
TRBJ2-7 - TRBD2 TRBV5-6 CASSRLAGGTYEQYF TGTGCCAGCAGCCGTCTCGCGGGAGGAACCTACGAGCAGTACTTC
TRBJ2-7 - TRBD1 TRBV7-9 CASSGRDSYEQYF TGTGCCAGCAGCGGCCGGGACAGCTACGAGCAGTACTTC
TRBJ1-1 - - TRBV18 CASSPAGNTEAFF TGTGCCAGCTCACCGGCGGGGAACACTGAAGCTTTCTTT
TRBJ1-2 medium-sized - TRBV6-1 CASSEIQDTSINYGYTF TGTGCCAGCAGTGAAATCCAAGACACGTCGATTAACTATGGCTACACCTTC
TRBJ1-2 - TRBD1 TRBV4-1 CASSPRQGRQGYTF TGCGCCAGCAGCCCAAGACAGGGAAGGCAGGGCTACACCTTC
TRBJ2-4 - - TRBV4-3 CASSQETGLPLNIQYF TGCGCCAGCAGCCAAGAGACGGGACTGCCTCTGAACATTCAGTACTTC
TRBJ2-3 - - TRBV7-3 CASSVSGGSTDTQYF TGTGCCAGCAGCGTTTCGGGGGGCAGCACAGATACGCAGTATTTT
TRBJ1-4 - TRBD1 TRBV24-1 CATSLGTGRQGEKLFF TGTGCCACCAGTTTAGGGACAGGGAGGCAAGGGGAAAAACTGTTTTTT
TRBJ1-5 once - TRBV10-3 CAIRPGLGGEQPQHF TGTGCCATCAGGCCGGGACTCGGCGGAGAACAGCCCCAGCATTTT
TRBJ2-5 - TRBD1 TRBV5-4 CALRAGGETQYF TGTGCCCTCCGGGCAGGGGGAGAGACCCAGTACTTC
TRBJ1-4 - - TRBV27 CASSFGGVNEKLFF TGTGCCAGCAGTTTCGGAGGGGTTAATGAAAAACTGTTTTTT
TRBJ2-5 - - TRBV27 CASRTGGETQYF TGTGCCAGCAGGACAGGCGGGGAGACCCAGTACTTC
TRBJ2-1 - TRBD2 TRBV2 CASSDRASGRVYNEQFF TGTGCCAGCAGTGACAGGGCTAGCGGGAGAGTCTACAATGAGCAGTTCTTC
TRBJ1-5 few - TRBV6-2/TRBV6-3 CASSRKGLNQPQHF TGTGCCAGCAGCCGCAAGGGGCTGAATCAGCCCCAGCATTTT
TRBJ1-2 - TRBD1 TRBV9 CASSEQGAYGYTF TGTGCCAGCAGCGAACAGGGGGCCTATGGCTACACCTTC
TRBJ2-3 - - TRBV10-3 CAISDGGRSTDTQYF TGTGCCATCAGTGATGGCGGCCGAAGCACAGATACGCAGTATTTT
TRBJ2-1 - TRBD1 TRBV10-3 CAIRQGATYNEQFF TGTGCCATCAGGCAGGGGGCAACCTACAATGAGCAGTTCTTC
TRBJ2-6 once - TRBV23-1 CASRGSYRAGANVLTF TGCGCCAGCAGAGGCTCCTACAGGGCTGGGGCCAACGTCCTGACTTTC
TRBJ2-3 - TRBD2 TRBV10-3 CAISDPAGGRGSTDTQYF TGTGCCATCAGTGATCCGGCGGGAGGGCGGGGAAGCACAGATACGCAGTATTTT